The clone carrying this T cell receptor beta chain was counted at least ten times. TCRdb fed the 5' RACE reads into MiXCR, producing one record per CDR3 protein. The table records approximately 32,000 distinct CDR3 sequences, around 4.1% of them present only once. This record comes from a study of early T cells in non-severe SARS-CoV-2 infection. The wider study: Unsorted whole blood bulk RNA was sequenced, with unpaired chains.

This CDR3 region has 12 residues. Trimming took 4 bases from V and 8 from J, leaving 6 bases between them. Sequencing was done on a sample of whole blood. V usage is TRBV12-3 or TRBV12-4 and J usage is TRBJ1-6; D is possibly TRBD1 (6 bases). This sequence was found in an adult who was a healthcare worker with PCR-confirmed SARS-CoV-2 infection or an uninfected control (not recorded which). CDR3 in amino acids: CASSSGDSPLHF. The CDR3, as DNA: TGTGCCAGCAGTTCAGGGGATTCACCCCTCCACTTT.